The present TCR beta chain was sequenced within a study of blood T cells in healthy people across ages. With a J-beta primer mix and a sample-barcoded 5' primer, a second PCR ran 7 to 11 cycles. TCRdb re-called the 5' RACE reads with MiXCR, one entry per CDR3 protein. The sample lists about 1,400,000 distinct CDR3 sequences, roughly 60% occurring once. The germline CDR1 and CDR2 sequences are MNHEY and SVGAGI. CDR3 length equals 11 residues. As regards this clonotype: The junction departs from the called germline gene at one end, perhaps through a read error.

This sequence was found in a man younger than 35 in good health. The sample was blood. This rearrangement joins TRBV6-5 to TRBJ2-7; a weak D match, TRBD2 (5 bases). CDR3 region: CTSSLRDEQYF. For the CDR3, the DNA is TGTACCAGCAGTTTGAGGGACGAGCAGTACTTC.